A selection of T cell receptor beta chains follows, all from one sample in a study of blood T cell repertoires in COVID-19. Sequenced by immunoSEQ multiplex PCR; TCRdb stores in-frame clones only, minus some. The sample holds approximately 68,000 clones, about 81% seen once. Source material: peripheral blood. The receptors were gathered from a human donor in a cohort sampled during active COVID-19. Both conserved end residues are part of each CDR3. Each record gives: J gene, clone size, V gene, CDR3 protein. Only some rows state a clone size, as once, few, many or a class for expanded clones.

TRBJ2-7 - TRBV7-2 CASSVASGGSYEQYF
TRBJ2-7 - TRBV13 CASSSRGRTGSYEQYF
TRBJ1-2 few TRBV18 CASSPEDPTGYGYTF
TRBJ1-3 - TRBV7-9 CASSAEGYTIYF
TRBJ2-7 - TRBV29-1 CSVAGLSSYEQYF
TRBJ2-7 - TRBV15 CATSRGGTEGTHEQYF
TRBJ1-1 - TRBV5-4 CASSLQGGVEAFF
TRBJ2-7 few TRBV30 CAHTWGQPYEQYF
TRBJ1-1 few TRBV2 CASRTDRGVIFEAFF
TRBJ1-2 - TRBV3-1/TRBV3-2 CASRDGSRTYDGYTF
TRBJ2-7 - TRBV4-2 CASSPLLSGQGYSYEQYF
TRBJ2-7 - TRBV6-2/TRBV6-3 CASSYRAVDSGGAWYEQYF
TRBJ1-1 few TRBV19 CASSNQGGTEAFF
TRBJ1-1 - TRBV2 CASTRGRTEKTEAFF
TRBJ2-3 - TRBV6-1 CASSEKGGTDTQYF
TRBJ2-7 - TRBV6-5 CATRAREGSYEQYF
TRBJ2-7 - TRBV6-5 CASSYLQGEYEQYF
TRBJ1-5 - TRBV27 CASSRTGTYNQPQHF
TRBJ1-4 - TRBV4-1 CASSQVGGGNEKLFF
TRBJ2-7 few TRBV5-1 CASSFRTGTGAEQYF
TRBJ1-1 - TRBV27 CASTQNGGDTEAFF
TRBJ2-7 - TRBV6-1 CASSEDSTYEQYF
TRBJ2-2 - TRBV6-2/TRBV6-3 CASSLAGGQTGELFF
TRBJ1-4 - TRBV10-3 CAISETGPEEKLFF
TRBJ1-1 - TRBV6-5 CASSYARGQVGAFF
TRBJ1-5 - TRBV5-6 CASSFTAQGPQHF
TRBJ1-2 - TRBV18 CASSPGDGNYGYTF
TRBJ2-1 - TRBV7-9 CASSAGTATYNEQFF
TRBJ1-1 - TRBV3-1/TRBV3-2 CASSPPYSGEAFF
TRBJ1-1 - TRBV7-9 CASSFRVTEAFF
TRBJ1-6 few TRBV11-2 CASSFNSYNSPLHF
TRBJ2-7 - TRBV6-5 CASTWASYEQYF
TRBJ2-7 - TRBV7-9 CASRYSGGALYEQYF
TRBJ1-4 many TRBV9 CASSPDLGTDRF
TRBJ1-2 once TRBV7-9 CASSLGFDGDGYTF
TRBJ1-4 - TRBV9 CASSVVGGPNEKLFF
TRBJ1-1 - TRBV24-1 CATSDLQVGAGSTEAFF
TRBJ2-7 once TRBV27 CASLPKSGVISYEQYF
TRBJ2-6 - TRBV9 CASSVAGTSGANVLTF
TRBJ1-3 - TRBV6-5 CATTQGPGNTIYF
TRBJ2-3 - TRBV27 CASSFPGDTQYF
TRBJ2-1 - TRBV20-1 CSARDGEEQFF
TRBJ1-5 - TRBV20-1 CSASIPGNQPQHF
TRBJ2-7 - TRBV27 CASSRLRTASYEQYF
TRBJ2-7 - TRBV11-2 CASSLRRLAGAANEQYF
TRBJ2-7 - TRBV5-6 CASSLVGASYEQYF
TRBJ1-4 - TRBV4-3 CASRTGLVGEKLFF
TRBJ2-3 - TRBV7-8 CASSPGTGGGDTQYF
TRBJ1-6 - TRBV7-8 CASSLADRYNSPLHF
TRBJ2-7 - TRBV4-1 CASSQDGGGRITGEQYF
TRBJ1-4 - TRBV30 CAWRAPGATNEKLFF
TRBJ1-2 - TRBV3-1/TRBV3-2 CASSQDISYGYTF
TRBJ2-3 once TRBV6-5 CASNLDSISTDTQYF
TRBJ2-7 - TRBV5-5 CASSLAGGTYEQYF
TRBJ1-2 - TRBV19 CASTVTGGVRYTF
TRBJ2-7 - TRBV29-1 CSVEGGTGRSSYEQYF
TRBJ1-1 - TRBV6-1 CASSEIGYYRGEAFF
TRBJ1-5 - TRBV6-5 CASRDTGPSYKTQHF
TRBJ1-5 - TRBV10-2 CASSDFRGTGRHF
TRBJ2-7 - TRBV18 CASSPAQGALEQYF